This T cell receptor beta chain was recorded in a study of metastatic and nonmetastatic thyroid tumors. Looking at the study overall: Comparative analysis of repertoires was undertaken across blood and tumor or nodule tissue obtained from malignant and benign thyroid patients.

Authors' data handling: Construction of a distant-metastasis classifier for papillary thyroid cancer relied on CDR3 differences across clinicopathological groups. TCRdb re-analyzed the PCR reads through MiXCR. The V and J calls here are based on TCRdb, not the publication. The sample has about 53,000 clones, 20% to 25% seen once. Each patient came to thyroid surgery without any prior treatment (of any kind). CDR1 is MDHEN, CDR2 SYDVKM, per germline. This CDR3 has 14 residues. Trimming at V came to 10 bases and at J to 4 bases, leaving 7 bases not matched to a gene. This clone occurred many times. The sample was blood. The clonotype originates from a female donor with papillary thyroid cancer or a benign thyroid nodule (not recorded which). Some clones in this sample may be carry-over from other donors' samples. The chain recombines TRBV28 with TRBJ2-1; 10 bases match TRBD2. The CDR3 reads CATVEAGGYNEQFF. The CDR3 DNA sequence: TGTGCCACTGTCGAAGCGGGAGGGTACAATGAGCAGTTCTTC.